The entry that follows covers one TCR beta chain sequence. The antigen remains unidentified. This specimen comes from a study of blood T cells in healthy people across ages. Using a J-beta primer mix together with a sample-barcoded 5' primer, a second PCR was run for 7 to 11 cycles. All cDNA molecules were each tagged by a template-switch adaptor with 12 random nucleotides. TCRdb analysed the 5' RACE reads with MiXCR anew, one entry per CDR3 protein. This table has roughly 1,300,000 distinct CDR3 sequences, 59% appearing once. The CDR3 sequence is 14 residues long. Trimming took 7 bases from V and 10 from J; bases not matched to a gene: 12. General study results and limits: Older age went with lower TCR beta diversity per million T cells, in a roughly linear way. Changes in expanded clonotypes were possibly confounded, as the CMV status of donors was unknown.

The TCR sequence derives from a man younger than 30 in good health. The chain links TRBV12-3 or TRBV12-4 to TRBJ2-1; 8 bases fit TRBD1. The sequenced sample was blood. The CDR3 DNA reads as TGTGCCAGCAATTGGCAGGGGGCGGCCTACGAGCAGTTCTTC. Its protein is CASNWQGAAYEQFF.